This TCR beta chain is drawn from a study of blood T cell dynamics during melanoma immunotherapy. Findings and caveats of the study: PBMC repertoires of eventual disease-control patients split at W3 into clonality or diversity gains.

Produced via immunoSEQ multiplex PCR; TCRdb's table is partial and in-frame only. The sample holds 15,000 to 20,000 clones, around 83% seen once. Time point in this sample: pre-treatment baseline. Response was assessed by RECIST 1.1 at 12 weeks, except a couple of rapid progressors. Patients had no prior systemic cancer treatment, immunosuppressants or other active cancers. V gave up 2 bases and J gave up 3 bases, with 11 bases separating them. The CDR3 contains 14 residues. Germline V lookup: CDR1 LNHNV, CDR2 YYDKDF (reference sequence). A remark on this clone: Antigen unknown.

This chain uses TRBV15 with TRBJ2-7; D may match TRBD1 or TRBD2 (5 bases each). The sequences come from blood, collected from a patient treated with checkpoint blockade. This clonotype was obtained from a human donor with melanoma. DNA of the CDR3: TGTGCCACCAGCAGATCGGGGACCGGCTACGAGCAGTACTTC. Residues: CATSRSGTGYEQYF. The full variable domain, rest sourced from reference TRBV15 and TRBJ2-7, is DAMVIQNPRYQVTQFGKPVTLSCSQTLNHNVMYWYQQKSSQAPKLLFHYYDKDFNNEADTPDNFQSRRPNTSFCFLDIRSPGLGDTAMYLCATSRSGTGYEQYFGPGTRLTVT.